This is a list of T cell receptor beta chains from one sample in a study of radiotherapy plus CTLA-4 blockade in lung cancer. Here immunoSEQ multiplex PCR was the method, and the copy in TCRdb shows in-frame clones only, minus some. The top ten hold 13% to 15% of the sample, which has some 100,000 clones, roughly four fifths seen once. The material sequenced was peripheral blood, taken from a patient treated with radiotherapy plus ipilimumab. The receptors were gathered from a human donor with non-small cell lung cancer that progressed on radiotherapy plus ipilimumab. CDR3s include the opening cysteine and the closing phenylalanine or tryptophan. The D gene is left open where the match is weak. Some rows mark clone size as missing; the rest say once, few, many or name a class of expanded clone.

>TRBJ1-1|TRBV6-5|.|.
CASSYSTPTTEAFF
TGTGCCAGCAGTTACTCTACCCCGACTACTGAAGCTTTCTTT
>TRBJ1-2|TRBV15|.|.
CATVQMGTDYGYTF
TGTGCCACTGTCCAAATGGGGACCGACTATGGCTACACCTTC
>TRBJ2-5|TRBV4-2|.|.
CASSQASLARAQETQYF
TGTGCCAGCAGCCAAGCTTCCTTGGCTAGGGCCCAAGAGACCCAGTACTTC
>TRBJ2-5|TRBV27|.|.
CASSLSSGHYETQYF
TGTGCCAGCAGTTTATCCAGCGGGCATTACGAGACCCAGTACTTC
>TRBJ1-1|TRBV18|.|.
CASSPQNMNTEAFF
TGTGCCAGCTCACCACAGAACATGAACACTGAAGCTTTCTTT
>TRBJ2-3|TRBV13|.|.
CASSRFSVDTQYF
TGTGCCAGCAGCCGATTCTCGGTAGATACGCAGTATTTT
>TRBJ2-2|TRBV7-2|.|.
CASSSWTANTGELFF
TGTGCCAGCAGCTCGTGGACAGCGAACACCGGGGAGCTGTTTTTT
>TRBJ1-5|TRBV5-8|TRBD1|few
CASSQTDRGFQPQHF
TGTGCCAGCAGCCAAACCGACAGGGGTTTCCAGCCCCAGCATTTT
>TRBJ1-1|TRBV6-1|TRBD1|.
CASSEATGTATLNTEAFF
TGTGCCAGCAGTGAAGCGACCGGGACAGCAACCTTGAACACTGAAGCTTTCTTT
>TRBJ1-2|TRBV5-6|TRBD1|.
CASSLRGFGYTF
TGTGCCAGCAGTCTCAGGGGGTTTGGCTACACCTTC
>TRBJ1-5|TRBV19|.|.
CASRLAEHSGNQPQHF
TGTGCCAGTAGGTTAGCAGAGCATAGCGGAAATCAGCCCCAGCATTTT
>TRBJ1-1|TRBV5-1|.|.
CASSLDPGMNTEAFF
TGCGCCAGCAGCTTGGATCCGGGGATGAACACTGAAGCTTTCTTT
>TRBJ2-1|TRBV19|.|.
CASSIDATEVSYNEQFF
TGTGCCAGTAGTATAGACGCTACAGAAGTCTCCTACAATGAGCAGTTCTTC
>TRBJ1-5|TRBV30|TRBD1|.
CAWKPGQLYSNQPQHF
TGTGCCTGGAAGCCGGGACAGCTTTATAGCAATCAGCCCCAGCATTTT
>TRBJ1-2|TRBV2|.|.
CASSELGGYTF
TGTGCCAGCAGTGAATTGGGCGGCTACACCTTC
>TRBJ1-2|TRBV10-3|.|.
CAISEPTGAYGYTF
TGTGCCATCAGTGAGCCGACAGGAGCCTATGGCTACACCTTC
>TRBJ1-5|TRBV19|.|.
CATGPTNNQPQHF
TGTGCCACGGGACCGACTAACAATCAGCCCCAGCATTTT
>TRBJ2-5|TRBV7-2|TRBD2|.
CASSERRGLEWTQYF
TGTGCCAGCAGCGAAAGAAGGGGACTAGAATGGACCCAGTACTTC
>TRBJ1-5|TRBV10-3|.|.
CAISESDMGSSNQPQHF
TGTGCCATCAGTGAGTCCGATATGGGGTCTAGCAATCAGCCCCAGCATTTT
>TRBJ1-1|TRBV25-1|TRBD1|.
CASSELDAGTGGQAFF
TGTGCCAGCAGTGAATTGGACGCCGGGACAGGGGGCCAAGCTTTCTTT
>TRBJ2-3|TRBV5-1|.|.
CASSLDTHTDTQYF
TGCGCCAGCAGCCTGGACACTCACACAGATACGCAGTATTTT
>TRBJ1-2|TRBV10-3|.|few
CAISENSFYGYTF
TGTGCCATCAGTGAGAACAGCTTCTATGGCTACACCTTC
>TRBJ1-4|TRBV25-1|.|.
CACQGGSNEKLFF
TGTGCCTGCCAGGGAGGGTCGAATGAAAAACTGTTTTTT
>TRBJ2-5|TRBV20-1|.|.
CSARKQETQYF
TGCAGTGCTAGAAAGCAAGAGACCCAGTACTTC
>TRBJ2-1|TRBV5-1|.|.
CASSLDGGPYNEQFF
TGCGCCAGCAGCTTGGATGGGGGCCCCTACAATGAGCAGTTCTTC
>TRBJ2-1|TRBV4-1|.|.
CASSPLGGNEQFF
TGCGCCAGCAGCCCCCTTGGGGGCAATGAGCAGTTCTTC
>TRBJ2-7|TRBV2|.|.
CASSVSPEGSGEQYF
TGTGCCAGCAGTGTAAGTCCAGAGGGCTCTGGCGAGCAGTACTTC
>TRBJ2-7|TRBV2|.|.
CASSESGTRGLGEQYF
TGTGCCAGCAGTGAATCCGGGACAAGGGGCCTTGGAGAGCAGTACTTC
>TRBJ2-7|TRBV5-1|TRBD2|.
CASSLGPSGDSYEQYF
TGCGCCAGCAGCTTGGGCCCTAGCGGGGACTCCTACGAGCAGTACTTC
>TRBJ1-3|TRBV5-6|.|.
CASSGGGGRSSGNTIYF
TGTGCCAGCAGCGGCGGCGGGGGGCGCAGCTCTGGAAACACCATATATTTT
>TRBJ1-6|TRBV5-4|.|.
CASSTRDGNSPLHF
TGTGCCAGCAGCACCCGGGACGGGAATTCACCCCTCCACTTT
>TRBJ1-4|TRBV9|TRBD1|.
CASSGTGRGEKLFF
TGTGCCAGCTCCGGGACAGGGAGAGGGGAAAAACTGTTTTTT
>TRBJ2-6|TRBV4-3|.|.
CASSQDLTGANVLTF
TGCGCCAGCAGCCAAGATCTTACTGGGGCCAACGTCCTGACTTTC
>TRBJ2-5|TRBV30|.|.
CAYGTTQETQYF
TGTGCCTACGGGACAACCCAAGAGACCCAGTACTTC
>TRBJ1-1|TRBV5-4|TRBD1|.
CASSLGQGVATEAFF
TGTGCCAGCAGCTTGGGACAGGGAGTCGCCACTGAAGCTTTCTTT
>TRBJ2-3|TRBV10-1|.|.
CASGLHTQYF
TGCGCCAGCGGCCTCCATACGCAGTATTTT
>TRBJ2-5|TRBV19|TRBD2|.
CASRPTGLAGATQYF
TGTGCCAGTAGACCTACGGGACTAGCGGGAGCGACCCAGTACTTC
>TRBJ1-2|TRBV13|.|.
CASSLGTGSTGYGYTF
TGTGCCAGCAGCTTAGGAACTGGGAGTACGGGCTATGGCTACACCTTC
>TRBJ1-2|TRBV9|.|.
CASSVVPAGTYGYTF
TGTGCCAGCAGCGTAGTCCCCGCAGGGACATATGGCTACACCTTC
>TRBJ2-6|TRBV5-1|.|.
CASSLEYSGANVLTF
TGCGCCAGCAGCTTGGAGTACTCTGGGGCCAACGTCCTGACTTTC
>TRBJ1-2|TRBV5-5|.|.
CASSLAPGSGYGYTF
TGTGCCAGCAGCTTGGCCCCAGGGTCGGGCTATGGCTACACCTTC
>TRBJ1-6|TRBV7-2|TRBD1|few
CASSLEQGASYNSPLHF
TGTGCCAGCAGCTTAGAACAGGGGGCCTCCTATAATTCACCCCTCCACTTT
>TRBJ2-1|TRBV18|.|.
CASSPREGGEQFF
TGTGCCAGCTCACCACGGGAGGGGGGTGAGCAGTTCTTC
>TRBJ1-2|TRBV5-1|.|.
CASSLDMNYGYTF
TGCGCCAGCAGCTTGGACATGAACTATGGCTACACCTTC
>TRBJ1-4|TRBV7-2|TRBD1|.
CASSLATGVDEKLFF
TGTGCCAGCAGCTTAGCCACAGGGGTTGATGAAAAACTGTTTTTT
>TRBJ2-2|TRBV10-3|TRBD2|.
CAISLQGGVTGELFF
TGTGCCATCAGCCTTCAGGGAGGGGTGACCGGGGAGCTGTTTTTT
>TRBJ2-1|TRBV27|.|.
CASSFASADNEQFF
TGTGCCAGCAGTTTTGCGAGCGCCGACAATGAGCAGTTCTTC
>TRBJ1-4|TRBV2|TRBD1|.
CASRDRVATNEKLFF
TGTGCCAGCAGGGACAGGGTTGCAACTAATGAAAAACTGTTTTTT
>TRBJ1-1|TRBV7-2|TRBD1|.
CASSPTRGRTEAFF
TGTGCCAGCAGCCCCACGAGGGGGCGGACTGAAGCTTTCTTT
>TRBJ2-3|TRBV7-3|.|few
CASSPEWGSDTQYF
TGTGCCAGCAGCCCAGAATGGGGCTCGGATACGCAGTATTTT
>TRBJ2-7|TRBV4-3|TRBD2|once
CASSQEGSTSGSYEQYF
TGCGCCAGCAGCCAAGAGGGTTCTACTAGCGGGAGCTACGAGCAGTACTTC
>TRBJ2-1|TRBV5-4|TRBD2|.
CASSHGTSVNEQFF
TGTGCCAGCAGCCACGGGACTAGCGTCAATGAGCAGTTCTTC
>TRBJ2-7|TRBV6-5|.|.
CASSSSTGNYEQYF
TGTGCCAGCAGTTCCTCGACAGGAAACTACGAGCAGTACTTC